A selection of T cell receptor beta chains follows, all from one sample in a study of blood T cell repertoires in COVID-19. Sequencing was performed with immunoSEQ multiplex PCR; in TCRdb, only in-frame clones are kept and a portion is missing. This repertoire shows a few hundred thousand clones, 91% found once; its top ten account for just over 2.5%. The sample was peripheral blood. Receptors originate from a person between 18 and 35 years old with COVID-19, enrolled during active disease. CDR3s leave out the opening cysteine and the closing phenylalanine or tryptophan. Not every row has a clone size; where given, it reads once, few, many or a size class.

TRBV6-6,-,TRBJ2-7,ASSYSTDSYEQY
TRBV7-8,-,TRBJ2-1,ASSTLGPPVLNEQF
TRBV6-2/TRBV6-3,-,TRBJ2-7,ASSYPIGQGAGYEQY
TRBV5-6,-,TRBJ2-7,ASSLGRYSGIAYEQY
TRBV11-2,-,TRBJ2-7,ASTRDPGEQY
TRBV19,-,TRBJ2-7,ASSILDKSGYEQY
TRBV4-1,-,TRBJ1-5,ASSQDSGFNNQPQH
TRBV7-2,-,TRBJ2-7,ASSLGQGKKYEQY
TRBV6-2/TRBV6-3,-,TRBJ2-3,ASSFTGLTDTQY
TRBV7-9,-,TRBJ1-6,ASSRDSYNSPLH
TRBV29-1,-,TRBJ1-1,SVPDRAEAF
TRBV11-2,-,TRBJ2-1,ASSRRGPSYNEQF
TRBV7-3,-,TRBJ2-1,ASSFGQGVSYNEQF
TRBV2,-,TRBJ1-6,ASRKQSSNSPLH
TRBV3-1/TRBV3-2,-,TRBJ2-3,ASSQDGLAWTDTQY
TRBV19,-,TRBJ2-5,ASSIDRETQY
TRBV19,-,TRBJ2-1,ASSSLPRDYNEQF
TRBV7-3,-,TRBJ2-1,ASSGTSGRVEQF
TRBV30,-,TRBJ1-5,AWGGQDGQPQH
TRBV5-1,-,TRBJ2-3,ASSLVADGTDTQY
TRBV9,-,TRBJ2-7,ASSRTGDSSYEQY
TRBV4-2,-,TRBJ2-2,ASSQESGNTGELF
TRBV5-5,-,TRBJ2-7,ASSLRRGIKSYEQY
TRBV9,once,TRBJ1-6,ASSVGSSYNSPLH
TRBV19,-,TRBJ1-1,ASSTQIATEAF
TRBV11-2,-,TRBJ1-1,ASIKSRPGQMNTEAF
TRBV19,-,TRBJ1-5,ASSIITGNSNQPQH
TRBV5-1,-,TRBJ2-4,ASSPEGLNIQY
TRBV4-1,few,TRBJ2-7,ASSNPTSGKTYEQY
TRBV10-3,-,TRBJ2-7,AISGGGRADEQY
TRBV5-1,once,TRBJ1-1,ASSLGRTGGAEAF
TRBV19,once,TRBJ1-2,ASSRSGTGFDGYT
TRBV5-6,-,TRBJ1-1,ASSLAYSNTEAF
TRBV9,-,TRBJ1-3,ASSVEGVTGNTIY
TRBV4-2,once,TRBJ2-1,ASSQDRGFEQF
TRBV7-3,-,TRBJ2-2,ASSRGLDTGELF
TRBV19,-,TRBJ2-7,ASSSGYEQY
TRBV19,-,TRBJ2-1,ASSTSGSYNEQF
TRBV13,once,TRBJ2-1,ASSPPAGVTYEQF
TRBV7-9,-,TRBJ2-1,ASSLARYLYNEQF